The 6 T cell receptor beta chains below all came from one sample that was sequenced in a study of technical replicates of blood from four donors. Repertoires were generated with immunoSEQ multiplex PCR, while TCRdb's copy carries only in-frame clones and drops some. The sample consists of tens of thousands of clones, roughly 91% of them appearing once. The sample was T cells isolated from PBMCs. All receptors derive from a human donor in good health. Some clones in this sample may be carry-over from other donors' samples.

The gene calls are TRBV19 and TRBJ2-7; 9 bases are shared with TRBD2. CDR1 LNHDA and CDR2 SQIVND come from the germline V gene (reference sequence). The CDR3 is made up of 15 amino acids. The trim removed 3 bases at V and 2 bases at J, leaving 5 bases unmatched. The CDR3 protein is CASSIRSGGTYEQYF. In nucleotides, the CDR3 is TGTGCCAGTAGTATTCGTAGCGGGGGAACCTACGAGCAGTACTTC.

V usage is TRBV5-1 and J usage is TRBJ2-7; D is ambiguous. The CDR3 has 14 residues. Trimming stripped 1 base from V and 3 bases from J, with 11 bases between. Germline loops: CDR1 SGHRS, CDR2 YFSETQ. The CDR3 DNA follows: TGCGCCAGCAGCTTGACCTTTACCGGCTACGAGCAGTACTTC. Translation: CASSLTFTGYEQYF.

The V gene is TRBV4-1, the J gene TRBJ1-2, with D maybe TRBD1 (5 bases). V was shortened by 4 bases and J by 3 bases, with 18 bases between the two germline ends. Germline V gene data show CDR1 as MGHRA and CDR2 as YSYEKL. The CDR3 consists of 16 residues. CDR3 bases: TGCGCCAGCAGCCTAAAAACAATAGACAGAGACTATGGCTACACCTTC. Amino acids: CASSLKTIDRDYGYTF.

The chain is built from TRBV9 and TRBJ1-1; a weak D match, TRBD1 (5 bases). Germline V CDR1 and CDR2: SGDLS, YYNGEE. The CDR3 spans 17 residues. V lost 3 bases and J 3 bases, leaving 21 bases between the germline ends. CDR3 residues: CASSAREIGRGYTEAFF. Written as DNA, the CDR3 is TGTGCCAGCAGCGCCCGAGAAATTGGAAGGGGATACACTGAAGCTTTCTTT.

The chain combines TRBV6-1 with TRBJ2-7, with TRBD1 matching 9 bases. The CDR3 has 17 residues. CDR1 is MNHNS and CDR2 is SASEGT in the germline V gene. The junction had 11 bases not matched to a gene; V was cut back by 2 bases and J by 3 bases. The CDR3 DNA reads TGTGCCAGCAGTGAATCGCGTGCGGGACAGGGTGGCTACGAGCAGTACTTC. It is translated as CASSESRAGQGGYEQYF.

The chain employs TRBV11-2 and TRBJ2-7; 7 bases map to TRBD1. Looked up from germline, CDR1 is SGHAT and CDR2 is FQNNGV. The CDR3 is made up of 15 amino acids. The trim removed 4 bases at V and 0 bases at J, leaving 6 bases unmatched. CDR3: CASSSLRTGSYEQYF. The DNA of the CDR3 is TGTGCCAGCAGCTCCCTCCGGACAGGCTCCTACGAGCAGTACTTC. The full variable domain, in which reference TRBV11-2 and TRBJ2-7 provide the parts outside the CDR3, is EAGVAQSPRYKIIEKRQSVAFWCNPISGHATLYWYQQILGQGPKLLIQFQNNGVVDDSQLPKDRFSAERLKGVDSTLKIQPAKLEDSAVYLCASSSLRTGSYEQYFGPGTRLTVT.